This T cell receptor (beta chain) was identified in a study of shared clonotypes between healthy human individuals. This clone is medium-sized within its sample. The same CDR3 arises from other DNA sequences in this sample as well. Measured with immunoSEQ multiplex PCR; TCRdb has only the in-frame clones, and not every one. The data contain approximately 500,000 clones, 75% to 80% of them singletons. The germline CDR1 and CDR2 sequences are SGHTA and FQGNSA. The CDR3 sequence is 15 residues long. With 4 bases clipped from V and 1 base from J, the junction kept 3 bases outside the gene matches. This clonotype originated in a woman between 35 and 50 years old in good health. Some clones in this sample may be carry-over from other donors' samples. The chain recombines TRBV7-2 with TRBJ1-4; TRBD1 aligns across 7 bases. The sequencing input was PBMCs. For the CDR3, the DNA is TGTGCCAGCAGCTCAGGGGGGGAAACTAATGAAAAACTGTTTTTT. Amino acids: CASSSGGETNEKLFF.